The 21 T cell receptor beta chains below were found in one sample sequenced in a study of blood T cell repertoires in COVID-19. Using immunoSEQ multiplex PCR, the repertoire was profiled, and TCRdb retains in-frame clones only, with some absent. The table has 150,000 or so clones, roughly nine tenths seen once. The sequenced sample consisted of peripheral blood. These receptors all come from a woman in her 70s with acute or convalescent COVID-19.

In nucleotides, the CDR3 is TGCGCCAGCAACCTGGGAGGCAGGGATACGCAGTATTTT. Protein: CASNLGGRDTQYF. V gene TRBV5-1 combines with J gene TRBJ2-3; maybe TRBD2 (6 bases). Per germline, CDR1 SGHRS and CDR2 YFSETQ. V was shortened by 6 bases and J by 6 bases, with 14 bases between the two germline ends. The CDR3 length is 13 residues.

The V and J genes are TRBV30 and TRBJ1-5; TRBD1 matches 7 bases. The CDR3 contains 13 residues. The germline gives CDR1 GTSNPN, CDR2 SVGIG (reference sequence). Trimming at V came to 1 base and at J to 10 bases, leaving 7 bases not matched to a gene. CDR3 loop: CAWSGQGFRPQHF. The CDR3 DNA reads TGTGCCTGGAGTGGACAGGGCTTTCGACCCCAGCATTTT. The full variable domain, rest sourced from reference TRBV30 and TRBJ1-5, is SQTIHQWPATLVQPVGSPLSLECTVEGTSNPNLYWYRQAAGRGLQLLFYSVGIGQISSEVPQNLSASRPQDRQFILSSKKLLLSDSGFYLCAWSGQGFRPQHFGDGTRLSIL.

This clone was seen more than once but under ten times. V usage is TRBV5-1 and J usage is TRBJ2-1; D not certain. CDR3 length equals 17 residues. In germline, CDR1 is SGHRS, CDR2 YFSETQ. Trimming cost V 1 base and J 0 bases, with 14 bases left between them. CDR3 coding DNA: TGCGCCAGCAGCTTGTTTCAGTCTCCAAACTCCTACAATGAGCAGTTCTTC. Residues: CASSLFQSPNSYNEQFF.

A few counts support this clone. The chain combines TRBV19 with TRBJ2-3; 7 nucleotides align to TRBD1. The V and J ends lost 6 bases and 3 bases, in that order; junction bases with no gene match: 9. Germline CDR1 LNHDA, CDR2 SQIVND (reference sequence). The CDR3 runs to 15 residues. CDR3 sequence (DNA): TGTGCCAGTAGCGACCGAGGGGGCTGGACAGATACGCAGTATTTT. This translates into CASSDRGGWTDTQYF.

The J gene is TRBJ2-1, the V gene TRBV6-5, with a weak D call TRBD1 (5 bases). V was trimmed by 6 bases and J by 9 bases, leaving 21 bases between them. Germline lookup yields CDR1 MNHEY and CDR2 SVGAGI. This CDR3 comprises 15 residues. Here the CDR3 reads CASRQQTRVVSEQFF. In DNA, the CDR3 is TGTGCCAGCAGGCAGCAGACCAGGGTGGTAAGTGAGCAGTTCTTC.

This chain links TRBV7-8 with TRBJ1-4; D call uncertain. The germline V gene has CDR1 SGHVS and CDR2 FQNEAQ. V lost 5 bases to trimming and J lost 4 bases, with 20 bases between them. The CDR3 has 17 amino acids. The CDR3 sequence is CASSPSGPGGDNEKLFF. CDR3 in DNA: TGTGCCAGCAGCCCTAGTGGCCCAGGAGGAGATAATGAAAAACTGTTTTTT.

This clone was recorded once. The V gene is TRBV5-7, the J gene TRBJ2-2, with D possibly TRBD1 on 5 matching bases. TRBV5-7 is designated an ORF whose function remains uncertain. CDR3 length equals 16 residues. V dropped 0 bases and J dropped 7 bases, with 16 bases sitting between them. The CDR3 protein is CASSLGGLQEIGELFF. Here the CDR3 DNA reads TGTGCCAGCAGCTTGGGGGGTCTACAGGAAATCGGGGAGCTGTTTTTT.

The J gene is TRBJ2-2, the V gene TRBV3-1 (or the pseudogene TRBV3-2); possible D gene TRBD2, 6 bases. This CDR3 comprises 19 residues. Trimming took 2 bases from V and 1 from J, leaving 20 bases between them. CDR1 is LGHDT, CDR2 YNNKEL, per germline (reference sequence). The chain's CDR3 is CASSQKKGVAGKNTGELFF. Written as DNA, the CDR3 is TGTGCCAGCAGCCAAAAAAAAGGGGTGGCGGGGAAGAACACCGGGGAGCTGTTTTTT.

This clone appeared a single time. The chain is built from TRBV6-2 or TRBV6-3 and TRBJ2-5, with TRBD2 matching over 8 bases. J was trimmed by 3 bases and V by 2 bases; bases with no gene match: 5. CDR3 length: 15 residues. CDR1 is MNHEY and CDR2 is SVGEGT in the germline V gene. The CDR3 loop reads CASSYTPGGEETQYF. The CDR3 DNA sequence: TGTGCCAGCAGTTACACTCCGGGGGGGGAAGAGACCCAGTACTTC.

This clone came up a few times. The chain's CDR3 is CASSLGSDRAGNTIYF. For the CDR3, the DNA is TGTGCCAGCAGCTTGGGCTCCGACAGAGCTGGAAACACCATATATTTT. The rearrangement uses TRBV5-4 and TRBJ1-3, with D perhaps matching TRBD1 (5 bases). V was trimmed by 0 bases and J by 2 bases, leaving 12 bases between them. In germline, CDR1 is SGHNT, CDR2 YYREEE (reference sequence). The CDR3 has 16 residues.

The rearrangement uses TRBV6-2 or TRBV6-3 and TRBJ2-1; maybe TRBD2 (7 bases). V was pared by 4 bases and J by 4 bases, with 17 bases between. CDR3 length: 16 amino acids. The V gene's germline CDR1 is MNHEY and CDR2 SVGEGT. The CDR3 DNA reads as TGTGCCAGCAGTTTGGGGGGGGCCGGGGTTTACAATGAGCAGTTCTTC. Amino acid sequence: CASSLGGAGVYNEQFF.

J is TRBJ2-1 and V is TRBV7-9; D perhaps matches TRBD2 (6 bases). The germline V gene encodes CDR1 SEHNR and CDR2 FQNEAQ (reference sequence). There are 15 residues in the CDR3. Trimming shortened V by 2 bases and J by 0 bases, and 8 bases separated the two germline ends. In nucleotides, the CDR3 is TGTGCCAGCAGCTTACGGGGGAGCTCCTACAATGAGCAGTTCTTC. As protein: CASSLRGSSYNEQFF. The variable domain in full, with the rest retrieved from reference TRBV7-9 and TRBJ2-1, is DTGVSQNPRHKITKRGQNVTFRCDPISEHNRLYWYRQTLGQGPEFLTYFQNEAQLEKSRLLSDRFSAERPKGSFSTLEIQRTEQGDSAMYLCASSLRGSSYNEQFFGPGTRLTVL.

The rearrangement joins TRBV2 to TRBJ2-1, with D tentatively TRBD2 (6 bases). Trimming removed 3 bases at V and 8 bases at J, with 11 bases between. The CDR3 extends over 13 amino acids. Germline-derived CDR1 and CDR2 are SNHLY and FYNNEI. CDR3 bases: TGTGCCAGCAGTGACGGGGGTTACGATGAGCAGTTCTTC. Residues: CASSDGGYDEQFF. Looking up the rest from reference TRBV2 and TRBJ2-1 gives the full variable domain: EPEVTQTPSHQVTQMGQEVILRCVPISNHLYFYWYRQILGQKVEFLVSFYNNEISEKSEIFDDQFSVERPDGSNFTLKIRSTKLEDSAMYFCASSDGGYDEQFFGPGTRLTVL.

The gene calls are TRBV19 and TRBJ1-1; no clear D gene. The CDR3 covers 13 residues. The V end lost 5 bases, the J end lost 4 bases, and 11 bases lay between the germline ends. Germline lookup yields CDR1 LNHDA and CDR2 SQIVND (reference sequence). The CDR3 nucleotides read TGTGCCAGTAGTGTCGGGAGAGCCACTGAAGCTTTCTTT. Amino acids: CASSVGRATEAFF.

The chain couples TRBV6-5 to TRBJ1-6, with 8 bases lining up with TRBD1. This CDR3 contains 16 residues. Germline assignment: CDR1 MNHEY and CDR2 SVGAGI. Trimming cost V 2 bases and J 9 bases; bases outside gene matches: 9. CDR3 coding DNA: TGTGCCAGCAGTTACGGGCGAGGGACAGGTCGTTCACCCCTCCACTTT. Amino acid sequence: CASSYGRGTGRSPLHF.

The genes are TRBV5-4 and TRBJ2-2; weak D call: TRBD1 (6 bases). There are 16 residues in the CDR3. Per the germline V gene, CDR1 is SGHNT and CDR2 is YYREEE (reference sequence). Trimming removed 0 bases at V and 5 bases at J, with 14 bases between. DNA of the CDR3: TGTGCCAGCAGCTTGGAAGGGGGAAGTAGGACCGGGGAGCTGTTTTTT. Amino acid sequence: CASSLEGGSRTGELFF.

In DNA form, the CDR3 reads TGTGCCAGCAGCCAAAATCGTTCGGGACTAGCGGTCACAGATACGCAGTATTTT. This encodes CASSQNRSGLAVTDTQYF. The chain employs TRBV14 and TRBJ2-3, with 11 bases lining up with TRBD2. Trimming at V came to 2 bases and at J to 2 bases, leaving 9 bases not matched to a gene. Germline V lookup: CDR1 SGHDN, CDR2 FVKESK. CDR3 size: 18 residues.

The chain carries TRBV6-5 and TRBJ1-1, with 7 bases matching TRBD1. Germline lookup yields CDR1 MNHEY and CDR2 SVGAGI. V dropped 5 bases and J dropped 2; count of bases not matched to a gene: 5. This CDR3 is built from 14 residues. This CDR3 is CASSRQGGNTEAFF. CDR3 sequence (DNA): TGTGCCAGCAGTCGACAGGGAGGAAACACTGAAGCTTTCTTT.

As regards this clone: Other DNA sequences of this sample code for an identical CDR3. This chain uses TRBV6-6 with TRBJ1-6, with D perhaps TRBD1 (6 bases). The V gene's germline CDR1 is MNHNY and CDR2 SVGAGI (reference sequence). The CDR3 length is 14 residues. The V end lost 0 bases, the J end lost 7 bases, and 7 bases lay between the germline ends. The CDR3 nucleotides are TGTGCCAGCAGTTACTCAACAGGGAATTCACCCCTCCACTTT. Its translation: CASSYSTGNSPLHF.

The chain carries TRBV6-5 and TRBJ1-4, with 8 bases fitting TRBD1. This CDR3 comprises 15 residues. The germline V gene encodes CDR1 MNHEY and CDR2 SVGAGI. V gave up 0 bases and J gave up 8 bases; unmatched junction bases: 5. CDR3 DNA sequence: TGTGCCAGCAGTTACTCGAGACAGGGGCGGGAAAAACTGTTTTTT. It encodes CASSYSRQGREKLFF.

The chain carries TRBV25-1 and TRBJ2-1; 7 nucleotides line up with TRBD1. J was trimmed by 6 bases and V by 1 base; bases with no gene match: 12. Germline loops: CDR1 MGHDK, CDR2 SYGVNS. The CDR3 has 17 residues. The CDR3 DNA is TGTGCCAGCAGTGAATGGTCACAGGGGTTGGATAGCAATGAGCAGTTCTTC. Its translation is CASSEWSQGLDSNEQFF.